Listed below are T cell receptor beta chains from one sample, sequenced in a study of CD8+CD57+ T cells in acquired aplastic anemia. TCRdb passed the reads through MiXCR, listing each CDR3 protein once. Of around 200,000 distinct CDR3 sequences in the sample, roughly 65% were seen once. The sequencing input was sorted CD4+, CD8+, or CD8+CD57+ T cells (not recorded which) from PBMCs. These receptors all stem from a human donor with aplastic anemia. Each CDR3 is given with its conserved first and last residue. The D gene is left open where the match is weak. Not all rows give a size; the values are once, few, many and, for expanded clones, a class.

CDR3: CASSLDMVAGGPDTQYF
DNA: TGTGCCAGCAGCTTAGATATGGTAGCGGGGGGTCCAGATACGCAGTATTTT
size: NA
V: TRBV7-2
J: TRBJ2-3
D: TRBD2

CDR3: CASDAELGTEAFF
DNA: TGTGCCAGTGACGCCGAGTTGGGGACTGAAGCTTTCTTT
size: NA
V: TRBV19
J: TRBJ1-1
D: NA

CDR3: CATSRDQGADTIYF
DNA: TGTGCCACCAGCAGAGACCAGGGGGCTGACACCATATATTTT
size: NA
V: TRBV15
J: TRBJ1-3
D: TRBD1

CDR3: CASSFGQVTDTQYF
DNA: TGTGCCAGCAGTTTCGGACAGGTCACAGATACGCAGTATTTT
size: NA
V: TRBV12-3/TRBV12-4
J: TRBJ2-3
D: TRBD1

CDR3: CAISESRSGHNEQFF
DNA: TGTGCCATCAGTGAGTCTCGTAGCGGACACAATGAGCAGTTCTTC
size: NA
V: TRBV10-3
J: TRBJ2-1
D: NA

CDR3: CASSSIPYSNQPQHF
DNA: TGTGCCAGTAGTAGTATCCCCTACAGCAATCAGCCCCAGCATTTT
size: NA
V: TRBV19
J: TRBJ1-5
D: NA

CDR3: CASSEPESTDTQYF
DNA: TGCGCCAGCAGTGAGCCAGAATCGACAGATACGCAGTATTTT
size: NA
V: TRBV10-1
J: TRBJ2-3
D: NA

CDR3: CASSDGIGTGELFF
DNA: TGTGCCAGTAGTGACGGGATAGGGACCGGGGAGCTGTTTTTT
size: NA
V: TRBV19
J: TRBJ2-2
D: NA

CDR3: CASSQDPTGGYYGYTF
DNA: TGTGCCAGCAGCCAAGATCCCACAGGGGGCTACTATGGCTACACCTTC
size: NA
V: TRBV14
J: TRBJ1-2
D: TRBD1

CDR3: CSARDLLEVINEQFF
DNA: TGCAGTGCTAGAGATCTTCTAGAAGTGATCAATGAGCAGTTCTTC
size: NA
V: TRBV20-1
J: TRBJ2-1
D: NA

CDR3: CASSSGGGRYNEQFF
DNA: TGTGCCAGCAGCTCGGGAGGGGGCAGGTACAATGAGCAGTTCTTC
size: many
V: TRBV11-2
J: TRBJ2-1
D: NA

CDR3: CASSLRLAGGQTYNEQFF
DNA: TGCGCCAGCAGCTTGCGACTAGCGGGGGGGCAGACCTACAATGAGCAGTTCTTC
size: many
V: TRBV5-1
J: TRBJ2-1
D: TRBD2

CDR3: CSVKTGSYEQYF
DNA: TGCAGCGTGAAGACAGGGTCCTACGAGCAGTACTTC
size: many
V: TRBV29-1
J: TRBJ2-7
D: TRBD1

CDR3: CASSYYGQSAGELFF
DNA: TGTGCCAGCAGTTACTATGGACAAAGCGCCGGGGAGCTGTTTTTT
size: NA
V: TRBV6-5
J: TRBJ2-2
D: NA

CDR3: CASSLDGEYEQYF
DNA: TGTGCCAGCAGCTTAGACGGCGAGTACGAGCAGTACTTC
size: many
V: TRBV7-9
J: TRBJ2-7
D: NA

CDR3: CASSLKRAAGELFF
DNA: TGTGCCAGCAGCTTAAAGAGGGCGGCCGGGGAGCTGTTTTTT
size: NA
V: TRBV7-3
J: TRBJ2-2
D: NA

CDR3: CASSPSGGYGDTQYF
DNA: TGTGCCAGCAGCCCTAGCGGGGGCTACGGAGATACGCAGTATTTT
size: NA
V: TRBV11-2
J: TRBJ2-3
D: TRBD2

CDR3: CASSPDNEKLFF
DNA: TGTGCCAGCTCACCAGATAATGAAAAACTGTTTTTT
size: few
V: TRBV18
J: TRBJ1-4
D: NA

CDR3: CASSQRDTLYEQYF
DNA: TGTGCCAGCAGTCAGCGGGATACTTTGTACGAGCAGTACTTC
size: NA
V: TRBV7-9
J: TRBJ2-7
D: TRBD2

CDR3: CALKGPGPSYEQYF
DNA: TGTGCCCTAAAAGGCCCAGGGCCCTCTTACGAGCAGTACTTC
size: few
V: TRBV6-5
J: TRBJ2-7
D: NA